This entry lists 2 T cell receptor beta chains sequenced from one sample in a study of tumor and adjacent non-tumor tissue in lung cancer. RNA was extracted from bulk tissue without any cell sorting. TCRbeta libraries were built with three rounds of nested PCR, modified from ARM-PCR. MiXCR, run by TCRdb on the multiplex PCR reads, gives a single entry per CDR3 protein. The sample contains 65,000 to 90,000 distinct CDR3 sequences, around 70% of which appear only once. The sequencing sample was made of lung tumor tissue. These receptors were collected from an older woman with non-small cell lung cancer.

This clonotype was detected a few times. A much larger clone differs by one base, so this may be a read error. Since the CDR3 does not end with the conserved phenylalanine or tryptophan, this likely comes from a read error. This chain connects TRBV10-1 to TRBJ2-3, with D possibly matching TRBD1 (6 bases). The ends were cut back, 4 bases at V and 2 bases at J, with 13 bases in the middle. Germline values: CDR1 WNHNN, CDR2 SYGVQD (reference sequence). The CDR3 length is 15 residues. The DNA of the CDR3 is TGCGCCAGCAGTGGCTCGCAGGGGATCACAGATACGCAGTATTCT. Protein: CASSGSQGITDTQYS.

This clonotype was seen once. The junction departs from the called germline gene at one end, perhaps through a read error. The chain links TRBV6-5 to TRBJ2-7; unclear D gene. The CDR3 spans 14 residues. The V gene's germline CDR1 is MNHEY and CDR2 SVGAGI. The CDR3 coding sequence is TGTGCCAGCAGTACCCGAGGAACACGGTACGAACAGTACTTC. This sequence encodes CASSTRGTRYEQYF.